This T cell receptor (beta chain) stems from a study of esophageal squamous cell carcinoma under preoperative chemotherapy. Overall study findings and caveats: Chemotherapy was followed by significantly higher TCR diversity in peripheral T cells only, not tumor-infiltrating lymphocytes.

CDR1 MNHNS and CDR2 SASEGT come from the germline V gene. CDR3 length: 16 residues. J lost 7 bases, V lost 2 bases, and 11 bases had no gene match. As concerns this clonotype: Its target is unknown.

TCRdb reprocessed the PCR reads with MiXCR, giving one entry per CDR3 protein. The repertoire holds just over 30,000 distinct CDR3 sequences, with roughly 52% as singletons. Time point given: before preoperative PTX-NDP chemotherapy. The chain uses TRBV6-1 and TRBJ2-4, with 7 nucleotides matching TRBD1. This sequence was found in a human donor with esophageal squamous cell carcinoma. The donor label of this sample is uncertain. This sample was gathered from a patient given preoperative chemotherapy. CDR3: CASSELGTAIANIQYF. CDR3 sequence (DNA): TGTGCCAGCAGTGAATTGGGGACAGCGATAGCCAACATTCAGTACTTC.